A selection of T cell receptor beta chains follows, all from one sample in a study of beta chain features in type 1 diabetes. Profiled with immunoSEQ multiplex PCR; TCRdb holds only in-frame clones, not every one. This repertoire shows 300,000 to 400,000 clones, around 9.6% found once; its top ten account for about 0.6%. Sequencing was performed on central memory CD4+ T cells from blood. Source of these receptors: a man aged 25 to 45 with type 1 diabetes. Each CDR3 is given with its conserved first and last residue. D genes are given only for firm matches. Only some rows state a clone size, as once, few, many or a class for expanded clones.

11	TRBV25-1	.	TRBJ1-1	many	TGTGCCAGCAGTCCCTCGGGAAGGGCTTTCTTT	CASSPSGRAFF
15	TRBV7-8	TRBD2	TRBJ2-1	few	TGTGCCAGCAGCTCGGGACTAGCGGAGTACAATGAGCAGTTCTTC	CASSSGLAEYNEQFF
14	TRBV6-5	.	TRBJ1-1	few	TGTGCCAGCAACCCCGACAGATTGAACACTGAAGCTTTCTTT	CASNPDRLNTEAFF
15	TRBV7-9	.	TRBJ2-7	few	TGTGCCAGCAGTCTTCGTTACCTCTCTTGGTACGAGCAGTACTTC	CASSLRYLSWYEQYF
16	TRBV9	.	TRBJ1-3	.	TGTGCCAGCAGCGGATACAAACAGGCTCCTGGAAACACCATATATTTT	CASSGYKQAPGNTIYF
14	TRBV5-4	.	TRBJ2-2	.	TGTGCCAGCAGCCCCCCAGGGATAGGCGGGGAGCTGTTTTTT	CASSPPGIGGELFF
14	TRBV7-8	.	TRBJ2-3	.	TGTGCCAGCAGCTTCTCTCCAACCGCCGGAACGCAGTATTTT	CASSFSPTAGTQYF
11	TRBV2	.	TRBJ2-7	few	TGTGCCAGCAGTACGTACTACGAGCAGTACTTC	CASSTYYEQYF
15	TRBV28	.	TRBJ1-4	.	TGTGCCAGCAGTTGGGGCAACGCCCTCAGTGAAAAACTGTTTTTT	CASSWGNALSEKLFF
13	TRBV10-3	TRBD1	TRBJ1-2	.	TGTGCCATCAGTGGCGGGACAGGGGATGGCTACACCTTC	CAISGGTGDGYTF
15	TRBV28	TRBD2	TRBJ2-1	many	TGTGCCAGCAGAATACGGGGGACTAGCCGAAATGAGCAGTTCTTC	CASRIRGTSRNEQFF
15	TRBV5-1	.	TRBJ2-1	.	TGCGCCAGCAGCTTGGGGACGGGAACCCACAATGAGCAGTTCTTC	CASSLGTGTHNEQFF
13	TRBV7-2	.	TRBJ1-3	few	TGTGCCAGCAGGGGAGGATCTGGAAACACCATATATTTT	CASRGGSGNTIYF
10	TRBV6-5	.	TRBJ1-5	.	TGTGCCAGCGGACAAAGCCCCCAGCATTTT	CASGQSPQHF
16	TRBV28	TRBD1	TRBJ2-7	.	TGTGCCAGCAGCGTTGCATCCGGGACAGGTGTTAACGAGCAGTACTTC	CASSVASGTGVNEQYF
15	TRBV19	.	TRBJ2-6	.	TGTGCCAGTAGTATAGCCACCTCTGGGGCCAACGTCCTGACTTTC	CASSIATSGANVLTF
13	TRBV29-1	TRBD2	TRBJ2-1	many	TGCAGCCCAACTAGCGGGAGGAACAATGAGCAGTTCTTC	CSPTSGRNNEQFF
14	TRBV10-3	.	TRBJ2-7	.	TGTGCCATCAGTGGTCTGACAGGCTACTACGAGCAGTACTTC	CAISGLTGYYEQYF
15	TRBV5-4	TRBD1	TRBJ2-7	many	TGTGCCAGCAGCCCCCCCGGGACAGGGCGGTACGAGCAGTACTTC	CASSPPGTGRYEQYF
13	TRBV6-1	.	TRBJ2-7	few	TGTGCCAGCAGTGAAGGTTTGCTGTACGAGCAGTACTTC	CASSEGLLYEQYF
12	TRBV28	.	TRBJ1-3	few	TGTGCCAGCAGTTTACCCCGTAGCACCATATATTTT	CASSLPRSTIYF
14	TRBV11-3	TRBD1	TRBJ2-2	few	TGTGCCAGCAGCTTACAGGGGGCGGCCGGGGAGCTGTTTTTT	CASSLQGAAGELFF
15	TRBV6-1	TRBD2	TRBJ2-1	few	TGTGCCAGCGCAAATCTTGCGGGAGGCCCCAATGAGCAGTTCTTC	CASANLAGGPNEQFF
13	TRBV5-5	.	TRBJ1-1	few	TGTGCCAGCAGCTTGGAGGCCCTCACTGAAGCTTTCTTT	CASSLEALTEAFF
15	TRBV28	TRBD2	TRBJ2-2	.	TGTGCCAGCAGTTTAACGGGAGGGCCTTCCGGGGAGCTGTTTTTT	CASSLTGGPSGELFF
14	TRBV7-2	TRBD2	TRBJ2-5	few	TGTGCCAGCAGCTTAAACGGGGGAGGGGAGACCCAGTACTTC	CASSLNGGGETQYF
15	TRBV7-6	TRBD2	TRBJ2-7	few	TGTGCCAGCAGCTTAGAAGTTCTAGCGGGGGGCGAGCAGTACTTC	CASSLEVLAGGEQYF
15	TRBV28	TRBD1	TRBJ2-3	few	TGTGCCAGCAGTTCCAACAGGGGGCTCTCAGATACGCAGTATTTT	CASSSNRGLSDTQYF
13	TRBV28	.	TRBJ2-7	few	TGTGCCAGCAGATCCCAACCCCTCTACGAGCAGTACTTC	CASRSQPLYEQYF
13	TRBV10-3	.	TRBJ2-7	.	TGTGCCATCAAGTGGGACAACTCCTACGAGCAGTACTTC	CAIKWDNSYEQYF
15	TRBV19	.	TRBJ2-1	many	TGTGCCAGTAGTATAGCCCCGGGGCGATACAATGAGCAGTTCTTC	CASSIAPGRYNEQFF